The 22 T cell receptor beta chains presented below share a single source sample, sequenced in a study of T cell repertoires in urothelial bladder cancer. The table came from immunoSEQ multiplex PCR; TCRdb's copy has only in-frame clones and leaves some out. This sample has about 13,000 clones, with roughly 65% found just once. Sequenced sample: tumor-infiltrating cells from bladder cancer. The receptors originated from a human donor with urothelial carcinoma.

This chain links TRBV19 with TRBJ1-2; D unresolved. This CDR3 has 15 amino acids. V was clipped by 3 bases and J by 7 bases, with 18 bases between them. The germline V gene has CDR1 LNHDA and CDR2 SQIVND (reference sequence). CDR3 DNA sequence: TGTGCCAGTAGTATGGCCGACGGGGTGCTTGGTGGCTACACCTTC. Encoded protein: CASSMADGVLGGYTF.

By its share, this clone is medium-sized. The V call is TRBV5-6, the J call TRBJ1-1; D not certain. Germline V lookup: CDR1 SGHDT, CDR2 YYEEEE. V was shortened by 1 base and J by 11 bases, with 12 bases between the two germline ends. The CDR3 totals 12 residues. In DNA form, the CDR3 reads TGTGCCAGCAGCTTGACTAACTCGGCCGCTTTCTTT. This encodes CASSLTNSAAFF. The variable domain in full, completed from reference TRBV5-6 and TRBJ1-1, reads DAGVTQSPTHLIKTRGQQVTLRCSPKSGHDTVSWYQQALGQGPQFIFQYYEEEERQRGNFPDRFSGHQFPNYSSELNVNALLLGDSALYLCASSLTNSAAFFGQGTRLTVV.

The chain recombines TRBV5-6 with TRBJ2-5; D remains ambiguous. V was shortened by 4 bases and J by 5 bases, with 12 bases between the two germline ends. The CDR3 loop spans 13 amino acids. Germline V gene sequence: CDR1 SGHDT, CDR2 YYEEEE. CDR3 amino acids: CASSRGPRETQYF. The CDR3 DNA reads TGTGCCAGCAGCCGAGGACCCCGGGAGACCCAGTACTTC.

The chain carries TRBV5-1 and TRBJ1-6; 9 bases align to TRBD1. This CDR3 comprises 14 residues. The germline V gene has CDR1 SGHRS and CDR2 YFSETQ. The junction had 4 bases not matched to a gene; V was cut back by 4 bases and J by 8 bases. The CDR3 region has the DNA TGCGCCAGCAGCCCGACAGGGGGATATTCACCCCTCCACTTT. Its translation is CASSPTGGYSPLHF.

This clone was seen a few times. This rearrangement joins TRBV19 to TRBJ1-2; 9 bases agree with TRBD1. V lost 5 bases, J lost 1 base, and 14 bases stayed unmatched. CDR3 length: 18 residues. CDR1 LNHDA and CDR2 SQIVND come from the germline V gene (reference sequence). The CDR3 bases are TGTGCCAGTAGTTTCTCCCCCGGACAGGGGCGGAATAACTATGGCTACACCTTC. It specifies CASSFSPGQGRNNYGYTF. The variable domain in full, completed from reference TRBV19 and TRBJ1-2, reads DGGITQSPKYLFRKEGQNVTLSCEQNLNHDAMYWYRQDPGQGLRLIYYSQIVNDFQKGDIAEGYSVSREKKESFPLTVTSAQKNPTAFYLCASSFSPGQGRNNYGYTFGSGTRLTVV.

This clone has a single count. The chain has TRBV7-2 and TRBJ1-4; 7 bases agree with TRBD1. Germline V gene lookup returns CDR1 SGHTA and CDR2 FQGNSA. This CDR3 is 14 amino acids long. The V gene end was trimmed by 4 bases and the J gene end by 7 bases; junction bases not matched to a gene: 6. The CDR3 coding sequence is TGTGCCAGCAGCTCAGACAGGGTGACTGAAAAACTGTTTTTT. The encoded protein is CASSSDRVTEKLFF.

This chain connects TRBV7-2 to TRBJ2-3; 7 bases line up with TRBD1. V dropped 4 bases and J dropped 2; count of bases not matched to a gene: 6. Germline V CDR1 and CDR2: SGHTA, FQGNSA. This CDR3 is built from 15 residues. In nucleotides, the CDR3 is TGTGCCAGCAGCTCAGGACAGGTTTTCACAGATACGCAGTATTTT. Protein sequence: CASSSGQVFTDTQYF.

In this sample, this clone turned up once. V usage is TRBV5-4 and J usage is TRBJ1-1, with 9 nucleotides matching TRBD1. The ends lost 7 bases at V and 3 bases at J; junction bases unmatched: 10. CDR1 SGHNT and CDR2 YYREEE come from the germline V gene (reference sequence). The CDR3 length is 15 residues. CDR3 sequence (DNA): TGTGCCAGCGCTGGAGGGACAGGGACGTACACTGAAGCTTTCTTT. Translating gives CASAGGTGTYTEAFF.

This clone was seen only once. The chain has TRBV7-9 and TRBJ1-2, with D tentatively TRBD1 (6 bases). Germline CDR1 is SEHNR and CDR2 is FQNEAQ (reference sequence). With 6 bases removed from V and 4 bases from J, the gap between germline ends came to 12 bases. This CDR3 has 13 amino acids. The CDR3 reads CASSRDNTYGYTF. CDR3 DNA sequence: TGTGCCAGCAGTCGGGACAACACCTATGGCTACACCTTC.

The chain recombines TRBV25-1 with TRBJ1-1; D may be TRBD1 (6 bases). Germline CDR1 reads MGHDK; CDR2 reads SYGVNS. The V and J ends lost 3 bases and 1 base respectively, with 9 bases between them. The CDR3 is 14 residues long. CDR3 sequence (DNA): TGTGCCAGCAGTGACAGGGGTGGGAACACTGAAGCTTTCTTT. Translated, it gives CASSDRGGNTEAFF.

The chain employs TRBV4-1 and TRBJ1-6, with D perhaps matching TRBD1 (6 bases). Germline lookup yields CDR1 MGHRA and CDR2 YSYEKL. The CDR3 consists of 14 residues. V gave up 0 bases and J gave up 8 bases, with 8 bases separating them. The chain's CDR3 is CASSQDRGHSPLHF. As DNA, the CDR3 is TGCGCCAGCAGCCAAGACCGGGGGCATTCACCCCTCCACTTT.

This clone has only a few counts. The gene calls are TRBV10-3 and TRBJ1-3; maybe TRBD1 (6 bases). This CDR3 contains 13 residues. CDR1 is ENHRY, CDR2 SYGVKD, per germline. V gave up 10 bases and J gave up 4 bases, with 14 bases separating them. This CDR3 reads CATEEGGGNTIYF. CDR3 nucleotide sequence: TGTGCCACTGAGGAAGGGGGAGGAAACACCATATATTTT.

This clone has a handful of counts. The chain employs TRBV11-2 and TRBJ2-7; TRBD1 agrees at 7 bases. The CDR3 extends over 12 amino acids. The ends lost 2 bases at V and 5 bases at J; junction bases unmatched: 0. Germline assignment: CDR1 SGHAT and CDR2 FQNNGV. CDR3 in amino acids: CASSLQGDEQYV. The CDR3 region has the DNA TGTGCCAGCAGCTTACAGGGGGACGAGCAGTACGTC.

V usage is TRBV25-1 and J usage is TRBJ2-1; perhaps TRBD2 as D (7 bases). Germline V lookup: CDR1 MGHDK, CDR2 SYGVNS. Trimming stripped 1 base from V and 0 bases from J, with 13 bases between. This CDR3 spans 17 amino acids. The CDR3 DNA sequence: TGTGCCAGCAGTGAATCTGCGGGGGCTAGCTCCTACAATGAGCAGTTCTTC. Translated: CASSESAGASSYNEQFF.

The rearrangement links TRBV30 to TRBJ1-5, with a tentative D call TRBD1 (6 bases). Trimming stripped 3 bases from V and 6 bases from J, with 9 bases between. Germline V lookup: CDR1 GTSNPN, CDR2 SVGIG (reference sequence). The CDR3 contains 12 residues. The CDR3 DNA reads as TGTGCCTGGAGCCAGGGGCGTCAGCCCCAGCATTTT. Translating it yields CAWSQGRQPQHF.

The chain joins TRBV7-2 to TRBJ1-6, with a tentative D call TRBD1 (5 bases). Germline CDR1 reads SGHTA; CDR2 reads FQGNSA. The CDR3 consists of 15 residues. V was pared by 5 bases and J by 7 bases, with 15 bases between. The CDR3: CASSPAGTGNSPLHF. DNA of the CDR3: TGTGCCAGCAGCCCGGCCGGGACGGGCAATTCACCCCTCCACTTT.

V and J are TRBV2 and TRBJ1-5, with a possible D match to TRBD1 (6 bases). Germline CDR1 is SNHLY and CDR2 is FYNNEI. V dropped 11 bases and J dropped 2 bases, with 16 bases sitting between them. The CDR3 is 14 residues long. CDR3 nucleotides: TGTGCCGGTGGAACAGGGTTTCGCAATCAGCCCCAGCATTTT. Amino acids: CAGGTGFRNQPQHF.

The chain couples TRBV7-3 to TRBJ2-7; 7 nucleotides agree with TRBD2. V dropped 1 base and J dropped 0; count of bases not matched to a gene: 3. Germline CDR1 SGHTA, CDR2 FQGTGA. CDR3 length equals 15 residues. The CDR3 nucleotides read TGTGCCAGCAGCTTAAGCATAGCGGGCTCCTACGAGCAGTACTTC. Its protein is CASSLSIAGSYEQYF.

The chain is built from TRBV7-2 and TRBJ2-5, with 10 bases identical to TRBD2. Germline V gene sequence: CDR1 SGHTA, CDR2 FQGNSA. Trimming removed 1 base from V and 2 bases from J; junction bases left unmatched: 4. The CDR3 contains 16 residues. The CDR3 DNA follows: TGTGCCAGCAGCTTAGGGGCTAGCGGGGGACAAGAGACCCAGTACTTC. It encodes CASSLGASGGQETQYF.

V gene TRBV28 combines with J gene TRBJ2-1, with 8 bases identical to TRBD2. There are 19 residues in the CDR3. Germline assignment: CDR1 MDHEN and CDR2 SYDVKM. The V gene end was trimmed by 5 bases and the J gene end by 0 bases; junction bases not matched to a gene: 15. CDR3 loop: CASSQLFTRGGVSYNEQFF. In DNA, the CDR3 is TGTGCCAGCAGTCAGCTCTTTACTCGGGGGGGGGTCTCCTACAATGAGCAGTTCTTC.

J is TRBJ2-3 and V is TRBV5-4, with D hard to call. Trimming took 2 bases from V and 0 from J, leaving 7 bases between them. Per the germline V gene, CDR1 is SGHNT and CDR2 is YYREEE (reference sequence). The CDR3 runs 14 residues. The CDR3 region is CASSLVDSTDTQYF. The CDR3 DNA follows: TGTGCCAGCAGCTTAGTGGACAGCACAGATACGCAGTATTTT.

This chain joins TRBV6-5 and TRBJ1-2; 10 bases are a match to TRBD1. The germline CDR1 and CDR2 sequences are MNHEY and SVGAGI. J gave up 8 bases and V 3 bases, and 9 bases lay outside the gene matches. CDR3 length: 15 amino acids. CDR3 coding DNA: TGTGCCAGCAGTTATACTCAGACAGGGGGCAAGGGCTACACCTTC. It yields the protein CASSYTQTGGKGYTF.